The next 27 T cell receptor beta chains were all read from a single sample in a study of blood T cell repertoires in COVID-19 (dated by TCRdb to the early 2020s). Library generation was performed with the immunoSEQ multiplex PCR assay. As stored in TCRdb, this immuneACCESS dataset retains in-frame rearrangements with V and J assigned. A fraction of the clones does not appear; measured against another copy, unresolved V genes explain less than half of the discrepancy, and the remainder lacks a known reason. Within this sample are around 36,000 clones, with 82% of them counted one time only. The top ten hold under 50% of the sample. Sequenced input: peripheral blood. Receptors were obtained from a man at least 80 years old with active or convalescent COVID-19.

The chain's CDR3 is CASSQGTGTGAYNEQFF. DNA of the CDR3: TGCGCCAGCAGCCAGGGGACCGGGACAGGGGCCTACAATGAGCAGTTCTTC. The chain recombines TRBV4-3 with TRBJ2-1; 10 bases align to TRBD1. CDR1 and CDR2 from the germline V gene are LGHNA and YSLEER. J gave up 2 bases and V 3 bases, and 7 bases lay outside the gene matches. The CDR3 runs 17 residues.

The CDR3 region is CAGSGEAYEQYF. CDR3 nucleotide sequence: TGTGCCGGGTCGGGAGAGGCTTACGAGCAGTACTTC. The chain has TRBV6-5 and TRBJ2-7, with a tentative D call TRBD2 (6 bases). Looked up from germline, CDR1 is MNHEY and CDR2 is SVGAGI. The CDR3 runs to 12 residues. V lost 11 bases and J lost 4, with 15 bases in between.

The chain carries TRBV9 and TRBJ2-1; TRBD1 agrees at 8 bases. The CDR3 has 21 amino acids. Germline lookup yields CDR1 SGDLS and CDR2 YYNGEE. The V gene end was trimmed by 4 bases and the J gene end by 8 bases; junction bases not matched to a gene: 29. CDR3 nucleotides: TGTGCCAGCAGCTCTCCGACAGGGGTCACGTCTATAGCGGAACCAATAGATGAGCAGTTCTTC. Amino acids: CASSSPTGVTSIAEPIDEQFF. Full variable domain (outside the CDR3, taken from reference TRBV9 and TRBJ2-1): DSGVTQTPKHLITATGQRVTLRCSPRSGDLSVYWYQQSLDQGLQFLIQYYNGEERAKGNILERFSAQQFPDLHSELNLSSLELGDSALYFCASSSPTGVTSIAEPIDEQFFGPGTRLTVL.

V gene TRBV5-1 combines with J gene TRBJ2-4, with TRBD2 identical over 8 bases. The CDR3 runs to 14 residues. Germline CDR1 and CDR2: SGHRS and YFSETQ. V lost 4 bases and J lost 7; bases outside the gene matches: 7. CDR3 amino acids: CASSPGGGQNIQYF. DNA for the CDR3: TGCGCCAGCAGCCCGGGAGGGGGGCAGAACATTCAGTACTTC. Filled out from reference TRBV5-1 and TRBJ2-4, the complete variable domain reads KAGVTQTPRYLIKTRGQQVTLSCSPISGHRSVSWYQQTPGQGLQFLFEYFSETQRNKGNFPGRFSGRQFSNSRSEMNVSTLELGDSALYLCASSPGGGQNIQYFGAGTRLSVL.

Ten or more counts support this clone. The chain links TRBV4-3 to TRBJ2-7; a possible D gene is TRBD1 (5 bases). V lost 0 bases, J lost 2 bases, and 8 bases lay in between. Germline V gene sequence: CDR1 LGHNA, CDR2 YSLEER. This CDR3 is built from 14 residues. CDR3 protein: CASSQERGTYEQYF. The CDR3 DNA sequence: TGCGCCAGCAGCCAAGAAAGGGGAACCTACGAGCAGTACTTC.

The rearrangement joins TRBV11-1 to TRBJ2-7; the match to TRBD1 covers 8 bases. The ends lost 5 bases at V and 2 bases at J; junction bases unmatched: 5. CDR1 and CDR2 (germline): SGHAT, FQDESV (reference sequence). There are 14 residues in the CDR3. This CDR3 is CASSRGTGAYEQYF. The CDR3 DNA sequence: TGTGCCAGCAGCCGAGGGACAGGAGCCTACGAGCAGTACTTC. Supplemented by reference TRBV11-1 and TRBJ2-7, the full variable domain reads EAEVAQSPRYKITEKSQAVAFWCDPISGHATLYWYRQILGQGPELLVQFQDESVVDDSQLPKDRFSAERLKGVDSTLKIQPAELGDSAMYLCASSRGTGAYEQYFGPGTRLTVT.

The genes are TRBV30 and TRBJ2-1, with D perhaps matching TRBD2 (5 bases). CDR3 length: 16 residues. Deletions cut 0 bases from V and 3 bases from J, with 15 bases between. Looked up from germline, CDR1 is GTSNPN and CDR2 is SVGIG (reference sequence). CDR3 in amino acids: CAWSVRRDNSYNEQFF. DNA of the CDR3: TGTGCCTGGAGTGTACGTCGGGATAATAGCTACAATGAGCAGTTCTTC. The full variable domain, its missing parts supplied by reference TRBV30 and TRBJ2-1, is SQTIHQWPATLVQPVGSPLSLECTVEGTSNPNLYWYRQAAGRGLQLLFYSVGIGQISSEVPQNLSASRPQDRQFILSSKKLLLSDSGFYLCAWSVRRDNSYNEQFFGPGTRLTVL.

The chain joins TRBV7-9 to TRBJ1-2, with 10 bases fitting TRBD1. Trimming took 4 bases from V and 5 from J; bases not matched to a gene: 10. The CDR3 has 16 residues. Germline assignment: CDR1 SEHNR and CDR2 FQNEAQ (reference sequence). CDR3 region: CASSSSGQGFWYGYTF. DNA of the CDR3: TGTGCCAGCAGCTCCTCGGGACAGGGGTTCTGGTATGGCTACACCTTC.

This sequence joins TRBV30 and TRBJ2-3; TRBD2 agrees at 8 bases. Germline CDR1 is GTSNPN and CDR2 is SVGIG (reference sequence). After removal of 3 bases from V and 2 bases from J, the junction contained 10 bases not matched to a gene. This CDR3 spans 16 amino acids. CDR3 sequence (DNA): TGTGCCTGGAGCGGGCTAGCGGGCGGGGTCACAGATACGCAGTATTTT. This translates into CAWSGLAGGVTDTQYF.

This clone is a singleton in its sample. The CDR3: CASSLDHQGTGELFF. The CDR3 DNA sequence: TGTGCCAGCAGCTTAGACCACCAGGGGACCGGGGAGCTGTTTTTT. J is TRBJ2-2 and V is TRBV7-8; D perhaps matches TRBD1 (6 bases). Trimming took off 1 base at V and 5 bases at J, with 11 bases between the two ends. There are 15 residues in the CDR3. The germline V gene has CDR1 SGHVS and CDR2 FQNEAQ.

This clone was seen just once. The chain combines TRBV12-5 with TRBJ1-5; 7 nucleotides align to TRBD1. From germline, CDR1 is LGHNT and CDR2 FRNRAP. V trimming: 1 base; J trimming: 1 base; junction bases outside the gene matches: 7. The CDR3 is 17 amino acids. CDR3 DNA sequence: TGTGCTAGTGGTTTGGAACGGGACAGTTTGAGCAATCAGCCCCAGCATTTT. It encodes CASGLERDSLSNQPQHF.

The chain uses TRBV7-9 and TRBJ2-1; a possible D gene is TRBD1 (6 bases). V was clipped by 1 base and J by 5 bases, with 15 bases between them. The V gene's germline CDR1 is SEHNR and CDR2 FQNEAQ (reference sequence). The CDR3 totals 16 residues. CDR3 nucleotides: TGTGCCAGCAGCTTAGTTAGGGGGAGAGGGGACAATGAGCAGTTCTTC. As protein: CASSLVRGRGDNEQFF.

The V and J genes are TRBV5-1 and TRBJ2-6; D is possibly TRBD2 (6 bases). Trimming took 0 bases from V and 0 from J, leaving 13 bases between them. Germline V lookup: CDR1 SGHRS, CDR2 YFSETQ. There are 18 residues in the CDR3. This CDR3 reads CASSLGSGVNSGANVLTF. DNA for the CDR3: TGCGCCAGCAGCTTGGGTAGCGGCGTTAACTCTGGGGCCAACGTCCTGACTTTC.

This sequence joins TRBV24-1 and TRBJ2-2, with unresolved D. This CDR3 is 14 amino acids long. The germline V gene encodes CDR1 KGHDR and CDR2 SFDVKD. V lost 0 bases and J lost 6, with 7 bases in between. The CDR3 coding sequence is TGTGCCACCAGTGATTTGAGCAGGCCCGGGGAGCTGTTTTTT. This translates into CATSDLSRPGELFF.

This clone was seen a few times. Here the CDR3 reads CASRQGTGNTIYF. For the CDR3, the DNA is TGTGCCAGCAGGCAGGGAACTGGAAACACCATATATTTT. This chain joins TRBV2 and TRBJ1-3, with D possibly matching TRBD1 (5 bases). V was cut by 6 bases and J by 2 bases, with 8 bases left in between. Germline V gene sequence: CDR1 SNHLY, CDR2 FYNNEI. This CDR3 contains 13 residues.

The chain joins TRBV11-3 to TRBJ1-4, with 7 bases identical to TRBD1. Trimming took 3 bases from V and 7 from J; bases not matched to a gene: 8. This CDR3 region has 15 residues. The germline CDR1 and CDR2 sequences are SGHNT and YENEEA. DNA of the CDR3: TGTGCCAGCAGCTTCGGGACAGACCGACTTGAAAAACTGTTTTTT. This sequence encodes CASSFGTDRLEKLFF.

V usage is TRBV9 and J usage is TRBJ2-5; TRBD2 might be the D (7 bases). Trimming took off 4 bases at V and 4 bases at J, with 20 bases between the two ends. Germline CDR1 SGDLS, CDR2 YYNGEE. The CDR3 length is 16 residues. In nucleotides, the CDR3 is TGTGCCAGCAGCCAAGGGACTTTGGGGGGGGCAGAGACCCAGTACTTC. Amino acid sequence: CASSQGTLGGAETQYF.

This chain connects TRBV6-1 to TRBJ2-3, with TRBD2 matching 12 bases. The CDR3 is made up of 18 amino acids. J was trimmed by 0 bases and V by 0 bases; bases with no gene match: 4. The germline CDR1 and CDR2 sequences are MNHNS and SASEGT. The CDR3 DNA reads as TGTGCCAGCAGTGAAGCGCTAACTAGCGGGAGGAGCACAGATACGCAGTATTTT. Protein: CASSEALTSGRSTDTQYF.

CDR3 amino acids: CASSTLLGEGYNSPLHF. DNA for the CDR3: TGTGCCAGCAGTACCCTTCTCGGGGAGGGGTATAATTCACCCCTCCACTTT. The chain combines TRBV28 with TRBJ1-6, with D tentatively TRBD1 (5 bases). Trimming cost V 5 bases and J 4 bases, with 18 bases left between them. Germline V gives CDR1 MDHEN, CDR2 SYDVKM. This CDR3 has 17 amino acids.

V usage is TRBV18 and J usage is TRBJ2-3, with TRBD2 identical over 8 bases. The V and J ends lost 0 bases and 1 base, in that order; junction bases with no gene match: 6. Per the germline V gene, CDR1 is KGHSH and CDR2 is LQKENI. CDR3 length: 17 residues. This CDR3 reads CASSPPWSREGTDTQYF. CDR3 nucleotides: TGTGCCAGCTCACCACCCTGGTCGCGGGAGGGCACAGATACGCAGTATTTT.

The CDR3 sequence: CASSLENGRRAFF. In DNA form, the CDR3 reads TGTGCCAGCAGCTTAGAGAACGGGAGGCGGGCTTTCTTT. The rearrangement uses TRBV7-3 and TRBJ1-1, with D unclear. Trimming left V 2 bases short and J 11 bases short, with 15 bases between. This CDR3 comprises 13 residues. The germline CDR1 and CDR2 sequences are SGHTA and FQGTGA.

This chain connects TRBV5-1 to TRBJ2-1, with 9 positions matching TRBD2. Unmatched junction bases numbered 2, after V lost 0 bases and J lost 4 bases. This CDR3 is built from 15 residues. Germline CDR1 reads SGHRS; CDR2 reads YFSETQ. The CDR3 bases are TGCGCCAGCAGCTTGGCCGCGGGAGGGTACAATGAGCAGTTCTTC. Amino acids: CASSLAAGGYNEQFF.

The chain links TRBV30 to TRBJ2-7; 9 bases are shared with TRBD2. With 2 bases clipped from V and 2 bases from J, the junction kept 16 bases outside the gene matches. There are 18 residues in the CDR3. Germline V gene lookup returns CDR1 GTSNPN and CDR2 SVGIG (reference sequence). CDR3 amino acids: CAWSPGPGRTSETYEQYF. The CDR3 region has the DNA TGTGCCTGGAGTCCGGGCCCCGGGAGGACTAGCGAGACCTACGAGCAGTACTTC.

V is TRBV27 and J is TRBJ2-7; no definite D call. The CDR3 runs 14 residues. Per germline, CDR1 MNHEY and CDR2 SMNVEV (reference sequence). Trimming shortened V by 2 bases and J by 4 bases, and 12 bases separated the two germline ends. The CDR3 region has the DNA TGTGCCAGCAGTTTACAGCATCAGGTATACGAGCAGTACTTC. Translated, it gives CASSLQHQVYEQYF.

The V and J genes are TRBV7-6 and TRBJ2-1; 14 bases match TRBD2. V lost 1 base, J lost 1 base, and 15 bases stayed unmatched. The CDR3 spans 22 residues. In germline, CDR1 is SGHVS, CDR2 FNYEAQ. The CDR3 reads CASSLGRGLAGAGDPSYNEQFF. In nucleotides, the CDR3 is TGTGCCAGCAGCTTAGGCCGGGGACTAGCGGGGGCAGGCGACCCTTCCTACAATGAGCAGTTCTTC.

V usage is TRBV7-2 and J usage is TRBJ2-5, with 9 bases aligning to TRBD2. The CDR3 is 16 residues long. From germline, CDR1 is SGHTA and CDR2 FQGNSA. J was trimmed by 4 bases and V by 5 bases; bases with no gene match: 11. The CDR3 reads CASSIVAGAGGETQYF. The CDR3 bases are TGTGCCAGCAGCATCGTAGCGGGAGCCGGCGGAGAGACCCAGTACTTC. The full variable domain, its missing parts supplied by reference TRBV7-2 and TRBJ2-5, is GAGVSQSPSNKVTEKGKDVELRCDPISGHTALYWYRQSLGQGLEFLIYFQGNSAPDKSGLPSDRFSAERTGGSVSTLTIQRTQQEDSAVYLCASSIVAGAGGETQYFGPGTRLLVL.

This clone was counted a few times. One end of the junction does not line up with germline, which may come from a read error. This chain connects TRBV19 to TRBJ1-3; D remains ambiguous. The CDR3 is 14 amino acids. Per the germline V gene, CDR1 is LNHDA and CDR2 is SQIVND (reference sequence). As DNA, the CDR3 is TGTGCCAGTAGTATAGCCCAGGATGGATACACCATATATTTT. This gives the protein CASSIAQDGYTIYF.